Each of the 25 T cell receptor beta chains below was sequenced from the same sample in a study of blood T cell repertoires in COVID-19. Assay used: immunoSEQ multiplex PCR; TCRdb lists only in-frame clones, some missing. The table shows about 180,000 clones, with under 85% occurring only once. Sequencing was carried out using peripheral blood. The source of these receptors is a woman older than 75 with acute or convalescent COVID-19.

The rearrangement links TRBV5-1 to TRBJ2-5; D unresolved. V lost 1 base, J lost 4 bases, and 2 bases lay in between. Germline CDR1 SGHRS, CDR2 YFSETQ. There are 11 residues in the CDR3. Here the CDR3 reads CASSLRETQYF. CDR3 in DNA: TGCGCCAGCAGCTTGCGAGAGACCCAGTACTTC.

In its sample, this clone was seen once. This chain connects TRBV11-2 to TRBJ2-7; 8 bases are a match to TRBD2. With 5 bases clipped from V and 7 bases from J, the junction kept 10 bases outside the gene matches. This CDR3 comprises 14 residues. The germline gives CDR1 SGHAT, CDR2 FQNNGV. CDR3: CASSLAGFTREQYF. The CDR3 DNA reads TGTGCCAGCAGCCTAGCGGGTTTTACGAGAGAGCAGTACTTC.

The chain uses TRBV7-3 and TRBJ2-1, with D perhaps TRBD2 (6 bases). Per the germline V gene, CDR1 is SGHTA and CDR2 is FQGTGA. Trimming removed 2 bases from V and 10 bases from J, with 12 bases in between. The CDR3 has 13 residues. The DNA of the CDR3 is TGTGCCAGCAGCTTAGGCACTGCGGGGGAGCAGTTCTTC. This sequence encodes CASSLGTAGEQFF.

The rearrangement links TRBV6-6 to TRBJ2-5, with 11 bases identical to TRBD2. Unmatched junction bases numbered 2, after V lost 4 bases and J lost 1 base. The CDR3 covers 15 residues. In germline, CDR1 is MNHNY, CDR2 SVGAGI (reference sequence). The CDR3 DNA is TGTGCCAGCAGTTCTAGCGGGGGGTCCCAAGAGACCCAGTACTTC. This gives the protein CASSSSGGSQETQYF.

V usage is TRBV19 and J usage is TRBJ2-7; 11 bases are a match to TRBD1. Per the germline V gene, CDR1 is LNHDA and CDR2 is SQIVND (reference sequence). J lost 1 base, V lost 6 bases, and 8 bases had no gene match. The CDR3 has 16 amino acids. The CDR3 sequence is CASRPSGQGASYEQYF. For the CDR3, the DNA is TGTGCCAGTAGACCCTCTGGACAGGGGGCGTCCTACGAGCAGTACTTC.

J is TRBJ2-7 and V is TRBV27; D perhaps matches TRBD2 (5 bases). The CDR3 totals 14 residues. Germline CDR1 is MNHEY and CDR2 is SMNVEV (reference sequence). Deletions cut 6 bases from V and 7 bases from J, with 19 bases between. As DNA, the CDR3 is TGTGCCAGCAGCCCGGGATTCCCAAAGGGAGAGCAGTACTTC. This sequence encodes CASSPGFPKGEQYF.

This clone was counted a few times. The chain employs TRBV7-6 and TRBJ1-1, with D tentatively TRBD1 (5 bases). Germline V CDR1 and CDR2: SGHVS, FNYEAQ. This CDR3 contains 14 residues. Deletions cut 7 bases from V and 5 bases from J, with 17 bases between. CDR3 coding DNA: TGTGCCAGCACGGCGGGGGGGGGTAGAACTGAAGCTTTCTTT. Translating gives CASTAGGGRTEAFF.

The V call is TRBV11-3, the J call TRBJ2-1; D is undetermined. From germline, CDR1 is SGHNT and CDR2 YENEEA. The CDR3 runs to 14 residues. The V end lost 5 bases, the J end lost 0 bases, and 8 bases lay between the germline ends. The DNA of the CDR3 is TGTGCCAGCAGCCGAGACTCCTCCTACAATGAGCAGTTCTTC. As protein: CASSRDSSYNEQFF.

CDR3 DNA: TGTGCCAGCAGCGTAGACCCTAGCGGGCCAAGGGATACGCAGTATTTT. Translation: CASSVDPSGPRDTQYF. The chain is built from TRBV9 and TRBJ2-3, with 8 nucleotides matching TRBD2. The CDR3 runs to 16 residues. V dropped 0 bases and J dropped 6; count of bases not matched to a gene: 9. CDR1 and CDR2 (germline): SGDLS, YYNGEE. The full variable domain, in which reference TRBV9 and TRBJ2-3 provide the parts outside the CDR3, is DSGVTQTPKHLITATGQRVTLRCSPRSGDLSVYWYQQSLDQGLQFLIQYYNGEERAKGNILERFSAQQFPDLHSELNLSSLELGDSALYFCASSVDPSGPRDTQYFGPGTRLTVL.

The CDR3 DNA reads TGCGCCAGCAGTCCGAGACTAGCGTACTCCTACAATGAGCAGTTCTTC. Amino acids: CASSPRLAYSYNEQFF. This chain connects TRBV5-1 to TRBJ2-1; 8 bases align to TRBD2. CDR1 is SGHRS and CDR2 is YFSETQ in the germline V gene. The junction had 7 bases not matched to a gene; V was cut back by 5 bases and J by 0 bases. The CDR3 is 16 amino acids. The whole variable domain, remainder taken from reference TRBV5-1 and TRBJ2-1, is KAGVTQTPRYLIKTRGQQVTLSCSPISGHRSVSWYQQTPGQGLQFLFEYFSETQRNKGNFPGRFSGRQFSNSRSEMNVSTLELGDSALYLCASSPRLAYSYNEQFFGPGTRLTVL.

The rearrangement uses TRBV3-1 (or the pseudogene TRBV3-2) and TRBJ2-4, with 7 bases matching TRBD1. Germline V CDR1 and CDR2: LGHDT, YNNKEL (reference sequence). V shed 2 bases and J 6 bases; nucleotides not matched to a gene: 4. The CDR3 contains 14 residues. Written as DNA, the CDR3 is TGTGCCAGCAGCCAACCGGGACAGATAAACATTCAGTACTTC. Its translation: CASSQPGQINIQYF.

V is TRBV7-9 and J is TRBJ1-2; TRBD1 is a possible D gene (5 bases). Trimming shortened V by 3 bases and J by 8 bases, and 10 bases separated the two germline ends. CDR1 and CDR2 from the germline V gene are SEHNR and FQNEAQ (reference sequence). The CDR3 is made up of 12 amino acids. This CDR3 is CASSFGTVGYTF. The CDR3 region has the DNA TGTGCCAGCAGCTTTGGGACTGTGGGCTACACCTTC.

V usage is TRBV24-1 and J usage is TRBJ1-3; D is perhaps TRBD1 (5 bases). This CDR3 contains 16 residues. Per the germline V gene, CDR1 is KGHDR and CDR2 is SFDVKD. The V end was cut by 3 bases, the J end by 2 bases, with 13 bases between. The CDR3 loop reads CATSDPPGGAGNTIYF. DNA for the CDR3: TGTGCCACCAGTGATCCCCCGGGAGGGGCTGGAAACACCATATATTTT.

The V gene is TRBV19, the J gene TRBJ2-5; 7 bases are a match to TRBD1. The CDR3 totals 14 residues. Germline lookup yields CDR1 LNHDA and CDR2 SQIVND (reference sequence). The trim removed 6 bases at V and 5 bases at J, leaving 9 bases unmatched. This CDR3 is CASSRGGRGETQYF. CDR3 sequence (DNA): TGTGCCAGTAGCAGAGGAGGCAGGGGGGAGACCCAGTACTTC.

The chain links TRBV3-1 (or the pseudogene TRBV3-2) to TRBJ2-5, with 10 bases lining up with TRBD2. With 8 bases clipped from V and 1 base from J, the junction kept 10 bases outside the gene matches. This CDR3 comprises 16 residues. The germline gives CDR1 LGHDT, CDR2 YNNKEL (reference sequence). The CDR3 region is CASSPGRLAGQETQYF. The CDR3 DNA sequence: TGTGCCAGCTCCCCAGGGCGACTAGCGGGCCAAGAGACCCAGTACTTC.

This rearrangement joins TRBV2 to TRBJ1-5, with a possible D match to TRBD1 (6 bases). The CDR3 has 15 residues. In germline, CDR1 is SNHLY, CDR2 FYNNEI. V was shortened by 6 bases and J by 3 bases, with 15 bases between the two germline ends. CDR3 sequence reads: CASSKQTGFNQPQHF. The CDR3 DNA follows: TGTGCCAGCAGCAAACAGACAGGTTTCAATCAGCCCCAGCATTTT.

The V call is TRBV19, the J call TRBJ1-4, with 12 bases matching TRBD1. V was clipped by 5 bases and J by 7 bases; unmatched bases: 2. This CDR3 contains 14 residues. Germline values: CDR1 LNHDA, CDR2 SQIVND (reference sequence). CDR3 protein: CASSWGQGAEKLFF. CDR3 bases: TGTGCCAGTAGTTGGGGACAGGGGGCTGAAAAACTGTTTTTT.

CDR3 amino acids: CASSLVSTSSGNTIYF. Written as DNA, the CDR3 is TGTGCCAGCAGCTTAGTGTCCACTAGCTCTGGAAACACCATATATTTT. The chain links TRBV7-8 to TRBJ1-3; no clear D gene. V was clipped by 1 base and J by 0 bases, with 10 bases between them. The CDR3 is 16 residues long. CDR1 is SGHVS, CDR2 FQNEAQ, per germline.

The DNA for the CDR3 is TGTGCCAGCAGCGTAACCGGGACAGGCGAGCAGTACTTC. It specifies CASSVTGTGEQYF. The chain employs TRBV9 and TRBJ2-7, with TRBD1 matching over 8 bases. V shed 1 base and J 6 bases; nucleotides not matched to a gene: 3. Germline-derived CDR1 and CDR2 are SGDLS and YYNGEE. This CDR3 is 13 amino acids long.

This chain joins TRBV19 and TRBJ2-3, with 7 positions matching TRBD1. Germline CDR1 reads LNHDA; CDR2 reads SQIVND (reference sequence). The CDR3 is 14 amino acids. V trimming: 5 bases; J trimming: 4 bases; junction bases outside the gene matches: 6. CDR3 in DNA: TGTGCCAGTAGTTCGTTAACAGGGGCAGATACGCAGTATTTT. Translation gives CASSSLTGADTQYF.

This clone was picked up one time. This rearrangement joins TRBV5-4 to TRBJ2-3, with TRBD2 identical over 8 bases. CDR1 and CDR2 from the germline V gene are SGHNT and YYREEE (reference sequence). This CDR3 region has 14 residues. V was clipped by 2 bases and J by 5 bases; unmatched bases: 4. The DNA of the CDR3 is TGTGCCAGCAGCTTAGCGGGAGCTTTAGATACGCAGTATTTT. Amino acid sequence: CASSLAGALDTQYF. Looking up the rest from reference TRBV5-4 and TRBJ2-3 gives the full variable domain: ETGVTQSPTHLIKTRGQQVTLRCSSQSGHNTVSWYQQALGQGPQFIFQYYREEENGRGNFPPRFSGLQFPNYSSELNVNALELDDSALYLCASSLAGALDTQYFGPGTRLTVL.

The CDR3 protein is CASRDPGTGGSNQPQHF. CDR3 coding DNA: TGTGCCAGTAGGGACCCCGGGACAGGGGGGAGCAATCAGCCCCAGCATTTT. This chain uses TRBV19 with TRBJ1-5, with 11 bases that match TRBD1. Looked up from germline, CDR1 is LNHDA and CDR2 is SQIVND (reference sequence). V dropped 6 bases and J dropped 1; count of bases not matched to a gene: 8. CDR3 length: 17 residues.

The chain combines TRBV5-8 with TRBJ2-2, with D maybe TRBD1 (6 bases). Germline CDR1 reads SGHTS; CDR2 reads YDEGEE. V shed 4 bases and J shed 4 bases, with 11 bases lying between them. CDR3 length equals 14 residues. The CDR3 DNA reads TGTGCCAGCAGCCGACAGGCGGGCACCGGGGAGCTGTTTTTT. Translating it yields CASSRQAGTGELFF.

The V and J genes are TRBV9 and TRBJ2-2; 8 bases match TRBD1. V lost 4 bases and J lost 7; bases outside the gene matches: 12. Germline assignment: CDR1 SGDLS and CDR2 YYNGEE. This CDR3 spans 16 amino acids. CDR3 sequence: CASSPRTGSAGGELFF. CDR3 nucleotides: TGTGCCAGCAGCCCCAGGACAGGGAGCGCTGGCGGGGAGCTGTTTTTT. Based on the CDR3 plus reference TRBV9 and TRBJ2-2, the full variable domain is DSGVTQTPKHLITATGQRVTLRCSPRSGDLSVYWYQQSLDQGLQFLIQYYNGEERAKGNILERFSAQQFPDLHSELNLSSLELGDSALYFCASSPRTGSAGGELFFGEGSRLTVL.

This rearrangement joins TRBV5-1 to TRBJ1-3, with a tentative D call TRBD1 (6 bases). Trimming left V 0 bases short and J 3 bases short, with 16 bases between. The V gene's germline CDR1 is SGHRS and CDR2 YFSETQ. CDR3 size: 17 residues. DNA of the CDR3: TGCGCCAGCAGCTTGGACCGGGGCAGGGGTTATGGAAACACCATATATTTT. Amino acid sequence: CASSLDRGRGYGNTIYF.